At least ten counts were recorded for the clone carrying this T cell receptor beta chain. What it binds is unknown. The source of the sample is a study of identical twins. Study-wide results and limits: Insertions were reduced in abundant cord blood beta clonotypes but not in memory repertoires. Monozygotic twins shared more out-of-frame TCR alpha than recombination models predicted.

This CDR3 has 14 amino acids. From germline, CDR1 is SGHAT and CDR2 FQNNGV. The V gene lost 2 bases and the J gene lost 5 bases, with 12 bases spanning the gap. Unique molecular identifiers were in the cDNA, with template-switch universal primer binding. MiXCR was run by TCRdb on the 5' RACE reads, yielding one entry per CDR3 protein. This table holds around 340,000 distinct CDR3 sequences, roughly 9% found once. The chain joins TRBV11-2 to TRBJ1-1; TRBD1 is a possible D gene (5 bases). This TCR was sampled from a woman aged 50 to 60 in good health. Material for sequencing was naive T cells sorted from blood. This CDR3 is CASSLKQGRTEAFF. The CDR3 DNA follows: TGTGCCAGCAGCTTAAAGCAGGGAAGGACTGAAGCTTTCTTT. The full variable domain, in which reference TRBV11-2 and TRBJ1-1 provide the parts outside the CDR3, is EAGVAQSPRYKIIEKRQSVAFWCNPISGHATLYWYQQILGQGPKLLIQFQNNGVVDDSQLPKDRFSAERLKGVDSTLKIQPAKLEDSAVYLCASSLKQGRTEAFFGQGTRLTVV.